This TCR beta chain derives from a study of Graves' ophthalmopathy and Graves' hyperthyroidism. Trimming stripped 6 bases from V and 6 bases from J, with 19 bases between. CDR3 length: 15 residues. Germline V CDR1 and CDR2: MNHEY, SVGEGT. RNA transcripts were the source from which TCR beta CDR3 regions were amplified. Second-round multiplex PCR came after first-round RT-PCR with HTBI primers. TCRdb processed the multiplex PCR reads anew with MiXCR; each CDR3 protein has one entry. In the table there are some 410,000 distinct CDR3 sequences, 20% to 25% of which are singletons. This clonotype was seen ten or more times.

The rearrangement uses TRBV6-2 or TRBV6-3 and TRBJ2-3, with D perhaps being TRBD1 or TRBD2 (6 bases each). The receptor was isolated from a woman aged 18-29 years with stable Graves' hyperthyroidism. The sample consisted of peripheral blood. The CDR3 coding sequence is TGTGCCAGCAGCCCCACCCTAACAGGGAGGGATACGCAGTATTTT. Its translation: CASSPTLTGRDTQYF.